The 16 T cell receptor beta chains presented below share a single source sample, sequenced in a study of cytomegalovirus exposure and HLA in healthy donors. PCR amplification relied on 60 Vbeta primers (plus 13 Jbeta primers). Data came from immunoSEQ multiplex PCR; TCRdb stores just in-frame clones and leaves some out. The data show around 150,000 clones, approximately 80% seen once. Sequenced: PBMCs. The receptors were gathered from a man aged 35-49 years in good health and CMV-seronegative.

In its sample, this clone was seen a few times. This chain uses TRBV19 with TRBJ1-5; D not certain. Germline values: CDR1 LNHDA, CDR2 SQIVND (reference sequence). This CDR3 has 15 residues. The V end was cut by 5 bases, the J end by 3 bases, with 14 bases between. The CDR3 protein is CASSPREAINQPQHF. CDR3 sequence (DNA): TGTGCCAGTAGTCCCCGTGAGGCTATCAATCAGCCCCAGCATTTT.

The chain joins TRBV4-1 to TRBJ2-7; 7 bases line up with TRBD1. This CDR3 is 13 amino acids long. Germline V lookup: CDR1 MGHRA, CDR2 YSYEKL. With V trimmed by 1 base and J by 3 bases, 0 bases remained unmatched. CDR3 loop: CASSQGDSYEQYF. CDR3 DNA sequence: TGCGCCAGCAGCCAAGGGGACAGCTACGAGCAGTACTTC.

This chain uses TRBV18 with TRBJ2-5; 12 nucleotides agree with TRBD2. The CDR3 length is 16 residues. J was trimmed by 5 bases and V by 4 bases; bases with no gene match: 8. Germline V lookup: CDR1 KGHSH, CDR2 LQKENI. Here the CDR3 DNA reads TGTGCCAGCTCACGGACTAGCGGGACCCCAGGGGAGACCCAGTACTTC. It is translated as CASSRTSGTPGETQYF.

This chain links TRBV2 with TRBJ2-2; D perhaps matches TRBD2 (6 bases). The CDR3 is 16 amino acids. Trimming removed 3 bases at V and 5 bases at J, with 16 bases between. Per the germline V gene, CDR1 is SNHLY and CDR2 is FYNNEI. As DNA, the CDR3 is TGTGCCAGCAGTGATTCGGGACGGGGGATAACCGGGGAGCTGTTTTTT. This codes for CASSDSGRGITGELFF.

This clone was seen a few times. This sequence joins TRBV30 and TRBJ1-6; the D gene is possibly TRBD1 (5 bases). The CDR3 covers 12 residues. Trimming left V 3 bases short and J 9 bases short, with 9 bases between. Germline V lookup: CDR1 GTSNPN, CDR2 SVGIG (reference sequence). The CDR3 region has the DNA TGTGCCTGGAGGGGGCCCGGTTCACCCCTCCACTTT. Translating it yields CAWRGPGSPLHF.

V and J are TRBV30 and TRBJ2-7; 10 nucleotides line up with TRBD2. CDR3 length: 15 residues. Per germline, CDR1 GTSNPN and CDR2 SVGIG (reference sequence). V lost 4 bases, J lost 5 bases, and 11 bases stayed unmatched. Here the CDR3 reads CAWTSGRGWSDEQYF. The CDR3 bases are TGTGCCTGGACGAGCGGGAGGGGCTGGAGCGACGAGCAGTACTTC. Combining the CDR3 with reference TRBV30 and TRBJ2-7 gives the whole variable domain SQTIHQWPATLVQPVGSPLSLECTVEGTSNPNLYWYRQAAGRGLQLLFYSVGIGQISSEVPQNLSASRPQDRQFILSSKKLLLSDSGFYLCAWTSGRGWSDEQYFGPGTRLTVT.

This chain uses TRBV11-2 with TRBJ2-1; 7 nucleotides agree with TRBD1. The CDR3 loop spans 15 amino acids. Losses at the gene ends were 5 bases for V and 4 bases for J; bases not matched to a gene: 8. Germline CDR1 reads SGHAT; CDR2 reads FQNNGV. CDR3 sequence (DNA): TGTGCCAGCAGCCTCCTTAGGGGGCGTTACAATGAGCAGTTCTTC. Translating it yields CASSLLRGRYNEQFF.

V usage is TRBV5-1 and J usage is TRBJ1-1, with D perhaps TRBD1 (5 bases). The germline CDR1 and CDR2 sequences are SGHRS and YFSETQ. This CDR3 contains 13 residues. Between the trimmed V and J ends, which lost 5 bases and 3 bases, there was a span of 11 bases. The CDR3 DNA sequence: TGCGCCAGCAGAGTAACAGGCGACACTGAAGCTTTCTTT. This translates into CASRVTGDTEAFF.

The chain links TRBV18 to TRBJ2-4; 10 bases agree with TRBD1. V was pared by 5 bases and J by 1 base, with 11 bases of the junction left unmatched. Germline V gene sequence: CDR1 KGHSH, CDR2 LQKENI. This CDR3 is built from 18 residues. In nucleotides, the CDR3 is TGTGCCAGCTCATCCGGGACAGGGGCTTCCCGGGCCAAAAACATTCAGTACTTC. Protein: CASSSGTGASRAKNIQYF.

CDR3 in amino acids: CATSREGHGVGYTF. Written as DNA, the CDR3 is TGTGCCACCAGCAGAGAGGGGCACGGCGTTGGCTACACCTTC. The chain links TRBV15 to TRBJ1-2; perhaps TRBD1 as D (5 bases). Germline lookup yields CDR1 LNHNV and CDR2 YYDKDF (reference sequence). This CDR3 has 14 amino acids. V lost 0 bases, J lost 7 bases, and 12 bases lay in between.

V is TRBV27 and J is TRBJ1-1; D gene uncertain. Germline CDR1 is MNHEY and CDR2 is SMNVEV (reference sequence). The CDR3 is made up of 13 amino acids. Between the trimmed V and J ends, which lost 7 bases and 4 bases, there was a span of 13 bases. In DNA, the CDR3 is TGTGCCAGCACCCGCACAGCAAGCACTGAAGCTTTCTTT. Translation: CASTRTASTEAFF.

J is TRBJ2-3 and V is TRBV6-5; the D gene is possibly TRBD1 (6 bases). The CDR3 sequence is 14 residues long. In germline, CDR1 is MNHEY, CDR2 SVGAGI. Trimming took off 5 bases at V and 0 bases at J, with 9 bases between the two ends. This CDR3 reads CASSADRSTDTQYF. DNA of the CDR3: TGTGCCAGCAGTGCGGACAGAAGCACAGATACGCAGTATTTT.

The chain has TRBV19 and TRBJ1-2; D not certain. This CDR3 has 15 residues. Between the trimmed V and J ends, which lost 3 bases and 4 bases, there was a span of 15 bases. The germline gives CDR1 LNHDA, CDR2 SQIVND (reference sequence). The CDR3 region is CASSIVGAGSYGYTF. The CDR3 DNA sequence: TGTGCCAGTAGTATCGTTGGAGCGGGCAGCTATGGCTACACCTTC.

The count of this clone is one. V usage is TRBV2 and J usage is TRBJ1-6; 8 positions agree with TRBD1. This CDR3 contains 13 residues. J lost 10 bases, V lost 9 bases, and 8 bases had no gene match. Germline-derived CDR1 and CDR2 are SNHLY and FYNNEI. The CDR3 loop reads CARRQGNGSPLHF. The DNA for the CDR3 is TGTGCCAGGCGACAGGGGAATGGATCACCCCTCCACTTT. The full variable domain, in which reference TRBV2 and TRBJ1-6 provide the parts outside the CDR3, is EPEVTQTPSHQVTQMGQEVILRCVPISNHLYFYWYRQILGQKVEFLVSFYNNEISEKSEIFDDQFSVERPDGSNFTLKIRSTKLEDSAMYFCARRQGNGSPLHFGNGTRLTVT.

The chain uses TRBV6-5 and TRBJ1-2, with D possibly being TRBD1 (5 bases). Per the germline V gene, CDR1 is MNHEY and CDR2 is SVGAGI. V lost 8 bases, J lost 2 bases, and 15 bases lay in between. There are 14 residues in the CDR3. The CDR3 protein is CASLGRGRNYGYTF. The DNA of the CDR3 is TGTGCCAGCTTGGGGCGGGGACGGAACTATGGCTACACCTTC.

V usage is TRBV18 and J usage is TRBJ1-1, with D uncertain. The CDR3 totals 15 residues. V lost 5 bases and J 6 bases, leaving 19 bases between the germline ends. Germline V gives CDR1 KGHSH, CDR2 LQKENI. CDR3 sequence reads: CASSNALPGVAEAFF. CDR3 in DNA: TGTGCCAGCTCAAACGCACTACCCGGGGTGGCTGAAGCTTTCTTT. The whole variable domain, filled in from reference TRBV18 and TRBJ1-1, reads NAGVMQNPRHLVRRRGQEARLRCSPMKGHSHVYWYRQLPEEGLKFMVYLQKENIIDESGMPKERFSAEFPKEGPSILRIQQVVRGDSAAYFCASSNALPGVAEAFFGQGTRLTVV.